This T cell receptor (beta chain) was captured in a study of shared clonotypes between healthy human individuals. As for the study in general: Each donor's CD4 naive and CD4 memory cells filled three plates apiece, CD8 naive two, and CD8 memory one.

CD45RO-negative, CCR7-positively selected cells formed the naive CD8 fraction, excluding terminally differentiated effector memory CD45RA+ cells. Produced via immunoSEQ multiplex PCR; TCRdb's table is partial and in-frame only. This sample carries about 2 million clones, about 95% of them seen once, and the ten largest clones take 1% to 1.5%. Regarding this clone: What it recognizes is unknown.

Study results and limitations: About 5% of naive CD4 clonotypes were shared across a handful of donors. In this cohort, only blood was sampled, and tissue repertoires likely differ.

Germline V gene sequence: CDR1 LNHDA, CDR2 SQIVND (reference sequence). The germline V and J ends were trimmed by 11 bases and 0 bases, with 10 bases remaining between them. This CDR3 is built from 12 residues. The sample was naive CD8+ T cells sorted from blood. The clonotype originates from a man aged 18 to 35 in good health. The chain carries TRBV19 and TRBJ1-1; D is possibly TRBD1 (6 bases). As DNA, the CDR3 is TGTGCCTCGGGACATTTGAACACTGAAGCTTTCTTT. It encodes CASGHLNTEAFF.